The clone carrying this TCR beta chain was seen more than once but under ten times. The antigen is not known. CDR1 is MNHEY, CDR2 SMNVEV, per germline (reference sequence). The CDR3 consists of 16 residues. Trimming removed 5 bases from V and 0 bases from J; junction bases left unmatched: 9. The data stem from a study of identical twins. Healthy Caucasians provided all donations. Study findings and constraints: The same donors were not followed; conclusions instead depended on cross-sectional statistical analysis. Insertion counts were lower in abundant cord blood beta clonotypes, a trend that memory repertoires did not show.

TCRdb fed the 5' RACE reads into MiXCR, producing one record per CDR3 protein. The sample carries fewer than 650,000 distinct CDR3 sequences, 7% to 7.5% recorded once. In addition, the sample was reused for a study of yellow fever vaccine responses in identical twins.

The V gene is TRBV27, the J gene TRBJ2-7, with 8 bases lining up with TRBD2. The sequencing sample was made of PBMCs. The receptor comes from a woman aged 18-35 years in good health. The chain's CDR3 is CASSPTSGGSSYEQYF. The DNA of the CDR3 is TGTGCCAGCAGTCCCACTAGCGGTGGGAGCTCCTACGAGCAGTACTTC.